These 17 T cell receptor beta chains share one sample of origin, sequenced in a study of cytomegalovirus exposure and HLA in healthy donors. Data came from immunoSEQ multiplex PCR; TCRdb stores just in-frame clones and leaves some out. The sample lists some 150,000 clones, about 89% seen once, with about 3.5% in the top ten. The specimen was PBMCs. The receptors shown here come from a woman aged 18-29 years in good health and CMV-seropositive.

The chain uses TRBV6-5 and TRBJ2-7, with a weak D call TRBD2 (5 bases). Germline CDR1 and CDR2: MNHEY and SVGAGI. Trimming stripped 0 bases from V and 7 bases from J, with 10 bases between. The CDR3 loop spans 13 amino acids. The CDR3 DNA is TGTGCCAGCAGTTACTCAAAAACGGGGGAGCAGTACTTC. Residues: CASSYSKTGEQYF.

This clone was seen a few times. V is TRBV11-2 and J is TRBJ2-7, with 7 bases identical to TRBD1. The germline gives CDR1 SGHAT, CDR2 FQNNGV. The CDR3 covers 16 residues. J lost 2 bases, V lost 6 bases, and 13 bases had no gene match. The DNA for the CDR3 is TGTGCCAGCAGTCCTCTCAGAAGGGACAGTACCTACGAGCAGTACTTC. Its protein product is CASSPLRRDSTYEQYF.

The chain couples TRBV5-1 to TRBJ2-5; D is ambiguous. With 4 bases removed from V and 9 bases from J, the gap between germline ends came to 13 bases. This CDR3 is 12 amino acids long. Per the germline V gene, CDR1 is SGHRS and CDR2 is YFSETQ. The CDR3 DNA reads TGCGCCAGCAGCCTCCGACCCGGGTCCCAGTACTTC. As protein: CASSLRPGSQYF.

This chain uses TRBV9 with TRBJ1-2; no firm D call. Germline loops: CDR1 SGDLS, CDR2 YYNGEE. Between the trimmed V and J ends, which lost 7 bases and 2 bases, there was a span of 12 bases. CDR3 length: 13 amino acids. The CDR3 sequence is CASSEGGNYGYTF. DNA for the CDR3: TGTGCCAGCTCCGAAGGAGGGAACTATGGCTACACCTTC.

The rearrangement uses TRBV19 and TRBJ2-5; 7 bases align to TRBD2. There are 15 residues in the CDR3. CDR1 and CDR2 from the germline V gene are LNHDA and SQIVND (reference sequence). V was clipped by 3 bases and J by 0 bases; unmatched bases: 4. CDR3 DNA sequence: TGTGCCAGTAGTATCGGCACTAGCGACCAAGAGACCCAGTACTTC. Amino acids: CASSIGTSDQETQYF.

The chain is built from TRBV7-6 and TRBJ2-5; the match to TRBD1 covers 10 bases. Germline CDR1 reads SGHVS; CDR2 reads FNYEAQ. The CDR3 covers 18 residues. The V segment lost 1 base and the J segment 3 bases; nucleotides outside the gene matches: 11. CDR3 sequence (DNA): TGTGCCAGCAGCTTAGTGGGGACAGGGGTCCCGAATGAAGAGACCCAGTACTTC. Translating it yields CASSLVGTGVPNEETQYF.

The rearrangement uses TRBV9 and TRBJ1-1, with 9 bases aligning to TRBD1. Per the germline V gene, CDR1 is SGDLS and CDR2 is YYNGEE. J lost 3 bases, V lost 0 bases, and 3 bases had no gene match. This CDR3 region has 15 residues. CDR3 loop: CASSVARQGDTEAFF. CDR3 nucleotides: TGTGCCAGCAGCGTAGCTCGACAGGGGGACACTGAAGCTTTCTTT.

This clone has a single count. CDR3 sequence (DNA): TGTGCCAGCAGCGTAACAGGGGTTAACTATGGCTACACCTTC. Translating it yields CASSVTGVNYGYTF. The chain couples TRBV5-4 to TRBJ1-2; 7 bases match TRBD1. The junction had 4 bases not matched to a gene; V was cut back by 4 bases and J by 1 base. Per germline, CDR1 SGHNT and CDR2 YYREEE (reference sequence). The CDR3 contains 14 residues.

The gene calls are TRBV12-5 and TRBJ2-7; D not resolved. The ends were cut back, 2 bases at V and 2 bases at J, with 4 bases in the middle. The CDR3 length is 12 residues. The germline V gene has CDR1 LGHNT and CDR2 FRNRAP. CDR3 loop: CASGLSPYEQYF. The CDR3 nucleotides read TGTGCTAGTGGTTTGTCTCCCTACGAGCAGTACTTC.

The chain recombines TRBV6-5 with TRBJ1-5; D is perhaps TRBD1 (5 bases). CDR1 is MNHEY and CDR2 is SVGAGI in the germline V gene. CDR3 length: 14 amino acids. Trimming shortened V by 5 bases and J by 0 bases, and 8 bases separated the two germline ends. The CDR3 sequence: CASSQGHSNQPQHF. The CDR3, as DNA: TGTGCCAGCAGTCAGGGCCATAGCAATCAGCCCCAGCATTTT.

In DNA form, the CDR3 reads TGTGCCAGCAGCCAAGATGCTAGCGGCTCTCCAAGGGGGGAGCTGTTTTTT. Residues: CASSQDASGSPRGELFF. The genes are TRBV4-2 and TRBJ2-2; TRBD2 matches 7 bases. Germline assignment: CDR1 LGHNA and CDR2 YNFKEQ. CDR3 size: 17 residues. V trimming: 0 bases; J trimming: 8 bases; junction bases outside the gene matches: 12.

This rearrangement joins TRBV6-5 to TRBJ2-1, with TRBD2 identical over 13 bases. The CDR3 sequence is 15 residues long. The trim removed 11 bases at V and 7 bases at J, leaving 11 bases unmatched. Germline values: CDR1 MNHEY, CDR2 SVGAGI. CDR3 region: CAVLAGTSGINEQFF. As DNA, the CDR3 is TGTGCCGTCCTTGCCGGGACTAGCGGGATAAATGAGCAGTTCTTC.

In its sample, this clone was seen a few times. The V and J genes are TRBV19 and TRBJ1-4; 7 bases are a match to TRBD1. The CDR3 has 14 amino acids. Germline lookup yields CDR1 LNHDA and CDR2 SQIVND (reference sequence). J lost 8 bases, V lost 2 bases, and 5 bases had no gene match. The CDR3 region has the DNA TGTGCCAGTAGTATACCCTCGGGACAGGAAAAACTGTTTTTT. Translated: CASSIPSGQEKLFF. The whole variable domain, filled in from reference TRBV19 and TRBJ1-4, reads DGGITQSPKYLFRKEGQNVTLSCEQNLNHDAMYWYRQDPGQGLRLIYYSQIVNDFQKGDIAEGYSVSREKKESFPLTVTSAQKNPTAFYLCASSIPSGQEKLFFGSGTQLSVL.

The rearrangement uses TRBV30 and TRBJ2-7; TRBD2 matches 9 bases. The CDR3 covers 16 residues. Germline CDR1 reads GTSNPN; CDR2 reads SVGIG (reference sequence). Trimming at V came to 1 base and at J to 1 base, leaving 8 bases not matched to a gene. The DNA for the CDR3 is TGTGCCTGGAGTGGGTCGCGGGGGGGTACATCCTACGAGCAGTACTTC. Its translation: CAWSGSRGGTSYEQYF.

The chain joins TRBV11-3 to TRBJ1-4; TRBD1 matches 7 bases. Germline-derived CDR1 and CDR2 are SGHNT and YENEEA. The CDR3 has 15 residues. Trimming removed 5 bases from V and 4 bases from J; junction bases left unmatched: 7. The CDR3 reads CASSHRQGHNEKLFF. The CDR3 DNA is TGTGCCAGCAGCCACCGACAGGGTCATAATGAAAAACTGTTTTTT.

The V call is TRBV5-4, the J call TRBJ1-2; 12 bases are a match to TRBD1. There are 14 residues in the CDR3. Germline V gene data show CDR1 as SGHNT and CDR2 as YYREEE (reference sequence). Unmatched junction bases numbered 5, after V lost 5 bases and J lost 6 bases. This CDR3 is CASSPGTGGNGYTF. Written as DNA, the CDR3 is TGTGCCAGCAGTCCCGGGACAGGGGGCAATGGCTACACCTTC.

The genes are TRBV5-1 and TRBJ1-5; 11 positions match TRBD1. V trimming: 4 bases; J trimming: 0 bases; junction bases outside the gene matches: 6. Germline V gene sequence: CDR1 SGHRS, CDR2 YFSETQ. This CDR3 has 17 amino acids. CDR3 sequence (DNA): TGCGCCAGCAGCCCTTGGACAGGGGGCCTTAGCAATCAGCCCCAGCATTTT. Its protein product is CASSPWTGGLSNQPQHF. Filled out from reference TRBV5-1 and TRBJ1-5, the complete variable domain reads KAGVTQTPRYLIKTRGQQVTLSCSPISGHRSVSWYQQTPGQGLQFLFEYFSETQRNKGNFPGRFSGRQFSNSRSEMNVSTLELGDSALYLCASSPWTGGLSNQPQHFGDGTRLSIL.